These 20 T cell receptor beta chains were all obtained from the same sample, sequenced in a study of cytomegalovirus exposure and HLA in healthy donors (TCRdb year 2017). The library was made by the immunoSEQ multiplex PCR assay. A mixture of 60 forward primers for TCR Vbeta segments and 13 reverse primers for TCR Jbeta segments was used in the multiplex PCR. The immuneACCESS repertoire file appears here via TCRdb, limited to in-frame rearrangements. These files lack a portion of the clones; in checked studies, under half of the deficit traces to unresolved V genes, and the cause of the others is not known. This sample holds 120,000 or so clones; 15% to 20% were observed only once. The ten largest clones take up approximately 2.9% of the sample. Sequencing used PBMCs. All receptors come from a female donor in good health and CMV-seropositive.

This clone showed up just a few times. One end of the junction fails to match germline, which may point to a read error. The rearrangement joins TRBV6-4 to TRBJ2-7; D gene ambiguous. The germline V gene has CDR1 MRHNA and CDR2 SNTAGT. CDR3 size: 11 residues. The DNA for the CDR3 is TGTGCCAGCAGCGTTGTGCAGGTCCCCCGGTTC. Encoded protein: CASSVVQVPRF.

V gene TRBV9 combines with J gene TRBJ2-3, with TRBD2 matching 10 bases. V shed 0 bases, J shed 2 bases, and the junction held 3 bases outside the gene matches. The CDR3 runs 16 residues. The germline gives CDR1 SGDLS, CDR2 YYNGEE. CDR3 sequence: CASSVVAGGNTDTQYF. The CDR3 nucleotides are TGTGCCAGCAGCGTAGTAGCGGGGGGAAACACAGATACGCAGTATTTT. The full variable domain, its missing parts supplied by reference TRBV9 and TRBJ2-3, is DSGVTQTPKHLITATGQRVTLRCSPRSGDLSVYWYQQSLDQGLQFLIQYYNGEERAKGNILERFSAQQFPDLHSELNLSSLELGDSALYFCASSVVAGGNTDTQYFGPGTRLTVL.

V usage is TRBV9 and J usage is TRBJ1-6, with D possibly TRBD1 on 6 matching bases. The CDR3 extends over 15 amino acids. The germline V and J ends were trimmed by 3 bases and 4 bases, with 11 bases remaining between them. Germline V lookup: CDR1 SGDLS, CDR2 YYNGEE. The CDR3 region is CASSAEQGYNSPLHF. CDR3 nucleotide sequence: TGTGCCAGCAGCGCCGAACAGGGTTATAATTCACCCCTCCACTTT. The entire variable domain, with the rest obtained from reference TRBV9 and TRBJ1-6, is as follows: DSGVTQTPKHLITATGQRVTLRCSPRSGDLSVYWYQQSLDQGLQFLIQYYNGEERAKGNILERFSAQQFPDLHSELNLSSLELGDSALYFCASSAEQGYNSPLHFGNGTRLTVT.

The sample holds a few counts of this clone. V gene TRBV5-8 combines with J gene TRBJ2-2; D is unresolved. V shed 4 bases and J shed 1 base, with 14 bases lying between them. Germline CDR1 and CDR2: SGHTS and YDEGEE. CDR3 length: 16 amino acids. CDR3 bases: TGTGCCAGCAGCATATTCGGTTGGTTGAACACCGGGGAGCTGTTTTTT. Its translation: CASSIFGWLNTGELFF.

The chain links TRBV7-3 to TRBJ2-3; D is uncertain. This CDR3 contains 13 residues. The germline V and J ends were trimmed by 5 bases and 6 bases, with 12 bases remaining between them. From germline, CDR1 is SGHTA and CDR2 FQGTGA. This CDR3 reads CASSRPETDTQYF. The CDR3 DNA sequence: TGTGCCAGCAGCCGCCCAGAAACGGATACGCAGTATTTT.

The V and J genes are TRBV30 and TRBJ2-7, with 9 bases matching TRBD1. The junction had 8 bases not matched to a gene; V was cut back by 5 bases and J by 3 bases. Germline CDR1 reads GTSNPN; CDR2 reads SVGIG (reference sequence). CDR3 length: 14 residues. The CDR3 DNA sequence: TGTGCCTGGGGGACAGGGACCCCCGGCTACGAGCAGTACTTC. It yields the protein CAWGTGTPGYEQYF.

This clone was observed a handful of times. This sequence joins TRBV5-4 and TRBJ2-5, with 8 bases fitting TRBD2. The CDR3 has 14 amino acids. Germline CDR1 is SGHNT and CDR2 is YYREEE (reference sequence). With 5 bases clipped from V and 5 bases from J, the junction kept 8 bases outside the gene matches. DNA for the CDR3: TGTGCCAGCAGGACGGCGGGAGGTATGGAGACCCAGTACTTC. Its translation: CASRTAGGMETQYF.

This clone has just a few counts. This sequence joins TRBV2 and TRBJ2-3, with D possibly being TRBD1 (5 bases). Germline values: CDR1 SNHLY, CDR2 FYNNEI. The V end lost 6 bases, the J end lost 2 bases, and 12 bases lay between the germline ends. This CDR3 contains 14 residues. CDR3 loop: CASRYRRDTDTQYF. DNA of the CDR3: TGTGCCAGCAGATACAGGAGAGACACAGATACGCAGTATTTT.

This clone was counted between two and nine times. The V call is TRBV10-3, the J call TRBJ1-1; TRBD1 aligns across 8 bases. The CDR3 contains 16 residues. Per the germline V gene, CDR1 is ENHRY and CDR2 is SYGVKD. After removal of 2 bases from V and 4 bases from J, the junction contained 9 bases not matched to a gene. The CDR3 reads CAISETRQGQGTEAFF. Written as DNA, the CDR3 is TGTGCCATCAGTGAGACTAGACAGGGGCAGGGCACTGAAGCTTTCTTT.

This clone was seen more than once but under ten times. V is TRBV4-1 and J is TRBJ2-5, with D possibly matching TRBD1 (5 bases). The closer fit of TRBJ2-7 to the DNA end suggests the J call may be wrong. There are 14 residues in the CDR3. The V gene's germline CDR1 is MGHRA and CDR2 YSYEKL. The CDR3 bases are TGCGCCAGCAGCTTGGGTTCAGGGCTTTACGAGCAGTACTTC. Protein product: CASSLGSGLYEQYF.

This clone has a handful of counts. V gene TRBV29-1 combines with J gene TRBJ1-1; a possible D gene is TRBD1 (5 bases). V lost 7 bases to trimming and J lost 4 bases, with 22 bases between them. Germline V gene lookup returns CDR1 SQVTM and CDR2 ANQGSEA. CDR3 length equals 15 residues. The CDR3 nucleotides read TGCAGCGCCCAGTGGCGGTCTGGGGCATTCACTGAAGCTTTCTTT. Its translation: CSAQWRSGAFTEAFF.

This clone was seen a few times. This chain uses TRBV29-1 with TRBJ2-3; D is ambiguous. Trimming removed 3 bases from V and 4 bases from J, with 11 bases in between. The germline V gene has CDR1 SQVTM and CDR2 ANQGSEA. This CDR3 contains 13 residues. This CDR3 reads CSVDPSQPDTQYF. The CDR3 DNA follows: TGCAGCGTTGACCCTAGTCAGCCAGATACGCAGTATTTT.

Only a few counts were recorded for this clone. V usage is TRBV10-3 and J usage is TRBJ2-3, with D perhaps matching TRBD2 (5 bases). This CDR3 has 14 amino acids. Germline lookup yields CDR1 ENHRY and CDR2 SYGVKD. The V and J ends lost 6 bases and 0 bases respectively, with 10 bases between them. The CDR3 DNA reads TGTGCCATCAGCCGGGGTCGGAGCACAGATACGCAGTATTTT. Its translation: CAISRGRSTDTQYF.

In this sample, this clone turned up a few times. The CDR3 loop is CASSELANYEQYF. The CDR3 DNA reads TGTGCCAGCAGTGAACTAGCCAACTACGAGCAGTACTTC. This chain connects TRBV6-1 to TRBJ2-7; tentative D call: TRBD2 (5 bases). CDR1 is MNHNS and CDR2 is SASEGT in the germline V gene. CDR3 length equals 13 residues. V lost 2 bases and J 3 bases, leaving 8 bases between the germline ends.

This clone was counted a few times. The chain links TRBV30 to TRBJ2-1; 13 bases align to TRBD2. CDR3 length: 16 residues. The V gene's germline CDR1 is GTSNPN and CDR2 SVGIG (reference sequence). The V gene end was trimmed by 4 bases and the J gene end by 4 bases; junction bases not matched to a gene: 7. The CDR3: CAWKTTSGGFYNEQFF. DNA for the CDR3: TGTGCCTGGAAGACGACTAGCGGGGGGTTTTACAATGAGCAGTTCTTC.

A few counts support this clone. The genes are TRBV2 and TRBJ2-1; the D is unclear. V was pared by 3 bases and J by 9 bases, with 9 bases between. Germline V CDR1 and CDR2: SNHLY, FYNNEI. The CDR3 length is 12 residues. For the CDR3, the DNA is TGTGCCAGCAGTGATAGTCTAGGTGAGCAGTTCTTC. Translated: CASSDSLGEQFF.

This clone was seen a handful of times. V gene TRBV6-5 combines with J gene TRBJ1-2, with D perhaps TRBD1 (6 bases). This CDR3 has 13 residues. Germline V lookup: CDR1 MNHEY, CDR2 SVGAGI. V dropped 1 base and J dropped 8 bases, with 11 bases sitting between them. The CDR3: CASSYYIGQGYTF. DNA of the CDR3: TGTGCCAGCAGTTACTATATTGGACAGGGCTACACCTTC.

J is TRBJ2-5 and V is TRBV7-6; D perhaps matches TRBD2 (7 bases). V was shortened by 5 bases and J by 13 bases, with 17 bases between the two germline ends. Germline CDR1 and CDR2: SGHVS and FNYEAQ. This CDR3 has 12 residues. The CDR3, as DNA: TGTGCCAGCAGCGGGGGCAGCGCGGGGGCGTACTTC. It yields the protein CASSGGSAGAYF.

The J gene is TRBJ1-5, the V gene TRBV28; TRBD1 might be the D (6 bases). Germline values: CDR1 MDHEN, CDR2 SYDVKM. This CDR3 region has 16 residues. V was cut by 5 bases and J by 2 bases, with 16 bases left in between. The CDR3, as DNA: TGTGCCAGCAGTCCGGACAGAGGGAAGGGCAATCAGCCCCAGCATTTT. Its protein is CASSPDRGKGNQPQHF.

This chain joins TRBV7-8 and TRBJ2-7; TRBD2 matches 8 bases. Trimming cost V 0 bases and J 2 bases; bases outside gene matches: 3. This CDR3 region has 15 residues. CDR1 is SGHVS and CDR2 is FQNEAQ in the germline V gene. CDR3 loop: CASSLAVAGTYEQYF. CDR3 bases: TGTGCCAGCAGCTTAGCGGTAGCGGGGACCTACGAGCAGTACTTC.